This record concerns one T cell receptor (beta chain) sequence. The entry originates in a study of OX40 agonist ivuxolimab in advanced cancers. CDR3 length equals 12 residues. V was cut by 3 bases and J by 7 bases, with 9 bases left in between. Germline values: CDR1 MDHEN, CDR2 SYDVKM. Sequencing used immunoSEQ multiplex PCR; TCRdb keeps in-frame clones, though not all of them. The sample shows 60,000 to 85,000 clones, about 87% of them seen only once. This clonotype was sampled from an adult with an advanced solid tumor such as melanoma, head and neck, liver or kidney cancer. Here the sequenced sample was CD4+ or CD8+ T cells sorted from blood, taken in a trial of the OX40 agonist ivuxolimab. The chain recombines TRBV28 with TRBJ1-2, with D uncertain. The DNA of the CDR3 is TGTGCCAGCAGTTTTGCACAGTTTGGCTACACCTTC. Its translation is CASSFAQFGYTF.